The TCR beta chain under discussion was sequenced for a study of human T cells and chemical hapten exposure. Study at large: Alopecia universalis, totalis or areata was present in patients who were mostly female.

As to this clonotype: Its antigen is not known.

Germline V gene data show CDR1 as SQVTM and CDR2 as ANQGSEA. The V and J ends lost 0 bases and 4 bases respectively, with 9 bases between them. The length of the CDR3 is 14 residues. The time point: patch test 2, 6 weeks after DPC sensitization. Regarding treatment: therapeutic diphenylcyclopropenone sensitization with weekly scalp DPC. General study results and limits: Patch test scores rose with PT1 expanded TCR counts, a positive correlation. Counts of TCRs above 1 in 1000 frequency stayed unchanged with DPC sensitization.

TCRdb independently ran MiXCR on the RACE reads; one entry per CDR3 protein. The sample comprises approximately 120,000 distinct CDR3 sequences, 9.2% of which are singletons, and 3% to 4% rests with the top ten. The gene calls are TRBV29-1 and TRBJ1-4, with D uncertain. The clonotype originates from a woman between 40 and 50 years old with alopecia areata. Some clones in this sample may be carry-over from other donors' samples. This material consisted of whole blood, taken in connection with sensitization to the hapten diphenylcyclopropenone (DPC). The CDR3 sequence is CSVEEGGYNEKLFF. CDR3 nucleotide sequence: TGCAGCGTTGAAGAAGGAGGGTATAATGAAAAACTGTTTTTT.